The 8 T cell receptor beta chains presented below share a single source sample, sequenced in a study of T cell changes during pregnancy in multiple sclerosis. The data were produced by immunoSEQ multiplex PCR, yet TCRdb's version contains in-frame clones alone and is incomplete. The table records about 38,000 clones, 92% of them present only once. Sequences were derived from CD8+ T cells from peripheral blood mononuclear cells, sampled in the third trimester of pregnancy. These receptors were taken from a female donor with multiple sclerosis, enrolled in a pregnancy study.

CDR3 region: CASSLGQGNYGYTF. The CDR3 nucleotides read TGTGCCAGCAGTTTAGGGCAGGGGAACTATGGCTACACCTTC. V is TRBV27 and J is TRBJ1-2; perhaps TRBD1 as D (6 bases). Trimming pared 2 bases from V and 2 bases from J, leaving 9 bases between. Germline V gene sequence: CDR1 MNHEY, CDR2 SMNVEV (reference sequence). The CDR3 totals 14 residues.

This clone was seen only once. The rearrangement uses TRBV30 and TRBJ1-3; no clear D. V was cut by 1 base and J by 0 bases, with 10 bases left in between. The CDR3 length is 15 residues. Germline V CDR1 and CDR2: GTSNPN, SVGIG (reference sequence). The CDR3 bases are TGTGCCTGGAGTGCCCCCATGAGCTCTGGAAACACCATATATTTT. As protein: CAWSAPMSSGNTIYF.

The CDR3 DNA reads as TGTGCCAGCACCCTCGGGGTTTCTGGAAACACCATATATTTT. It yields the protein CASTLGVSGNTIYF. This chain joins TRBV25-1 and TRBJ1-3; D unclear. The ends were cut back, 7 bases at V and 1 base at J, with 11 bases in the middle. This CDR3 is built from 14 residues. Germline CDR1 MGHDK, CDR2 SYGVNS.

This sequence joins TRBV27 and TRBJ2-7; tentative D call: TRBD2 (5 bases). The CDR3 length is 13 residues. Germline V gene sequence: CDR1 MNHEY, CDR2 SMNVEV (reference sequence). V gave up 3 bases and J gave up 5 bases, with 11 bases separating them. CDR3 nucleotide sequence: TGTGCCAGCAGTTTGTCTAGCACCAACGAGCAGTACTTC. It yields the protein CASSLSSTNEQYF.

The chain recombines TRBV9 with TRBJ1-2; perhaps TRBD1 as D (5 bases). Looked up from germline, CDR1 is SGDLS and CDR2 is YYNGEE. The CDR3 consists of 18 residues. V was cut by 4 bases and J by 2 bases, with 24 bases left in between. CDR3 sequence reads: CASSSQSRGGVENYGYTF. CDR3 nucleotides: TGTGCCAGCAGCTCTCAATCCCGGGGGGGGGTCGAGAACTATGGCTACACCTTC.

The CDR3 coding sequence is TGTGCCAGCAGCTTATTGGTACTAGACCCTAACTATGGCTACACCTTC. It codes for CASSLLVLDPNYGYTF. This chain links TRBV7-9 with TRBJ1-2; no clear D. Germline V gene data show CDR1 as SEHNR and CDR2 as FQNEAQ (reference sequence). V was cut by 2 bases and J by 0 bases, with 13 bases left in between. The CDR3 spans 16 residues.

The V and J genes are TRBV12-5 and TRBJ1-1, with a possible D match to TRBD1 (5 bases). Per the germline V gene, CDR1 is LGHNT and CDR2 is FRNRAP. This CDR3 is built from 16 residues. Trimming took off 2 bases at V and 7 bases at J, with 20 bases between the two ends. This chain's CDR3 is CASGLIMGRRRLEAFF. As DNA, the CDR3 is TGTGCTAGTGGTTTGATAATGGGGCGGCGGAGACTTGAAGCTTTCTTT.

The V gene is TRBV7-9, the J gene TRBJ2-1; the D gene is possibly TRBD2 (6 bases). Germline loops: CDR1 SEHNR, CDR2 FQNEAQ (reference sequence). Trimming took off 3 bases at V and 0 bases at J, with 15 bases between the two ends. The CDR3 sequence is 17 residues long. CDR3: CASSFLSGRYSYNEQFF. CDR3 sequence (DNA): TGTGCCAGCAGCTTTCTTAGCGGCCGCTACTCCTACAATGAGCAGTTCTTC.